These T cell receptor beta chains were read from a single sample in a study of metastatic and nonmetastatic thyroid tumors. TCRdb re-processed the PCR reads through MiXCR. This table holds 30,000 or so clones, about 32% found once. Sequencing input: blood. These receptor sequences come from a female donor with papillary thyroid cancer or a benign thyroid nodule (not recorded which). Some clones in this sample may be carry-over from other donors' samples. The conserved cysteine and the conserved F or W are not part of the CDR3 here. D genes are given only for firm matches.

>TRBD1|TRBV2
DSSGDRVTQAF
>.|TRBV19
ASRPDTQETQY
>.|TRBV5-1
ASSLGPSAYEQY
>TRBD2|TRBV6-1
ASSAGLAGNYNEQF
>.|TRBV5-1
ASSLDGAWADTQY
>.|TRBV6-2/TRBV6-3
ASSSPGHNYNEQF
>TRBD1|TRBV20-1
SVPHTGGAYNEQF
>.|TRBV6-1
ASRQTGTTNEKLF
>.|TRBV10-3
ATRDTGELF
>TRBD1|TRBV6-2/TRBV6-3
ASSDRDSRNEQY
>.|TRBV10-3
AIIDGSRTYEQF
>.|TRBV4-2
ASNGDNSYNEQF
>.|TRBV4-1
ASSQGGGAGSAAKNIQY
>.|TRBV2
ASCQSLSSYNEQF
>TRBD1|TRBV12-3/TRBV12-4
ASSRQGPGELF
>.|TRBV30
AWSSTYEQY
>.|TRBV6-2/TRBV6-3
ASTGDSNQPQH
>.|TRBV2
ASSESRTNNSPLH
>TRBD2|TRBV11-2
ASSSGTSGSRTDTQY
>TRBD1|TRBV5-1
ASSQGQGTGDEQY
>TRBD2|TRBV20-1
SAWATSVTGEQF
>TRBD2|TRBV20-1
SASGGSDPETQY
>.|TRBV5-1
ASSLDNEQF
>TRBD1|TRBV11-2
ASSFGTVTGELF
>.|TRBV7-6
ASSLATEGYEQY
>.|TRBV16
ASSPSLSGNTEAF
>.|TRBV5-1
ASSLAPGSSYEQY
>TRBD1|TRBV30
ASGRGQGEQY
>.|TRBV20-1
SAEMRDHRQPQH
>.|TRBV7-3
ASSKGGGGELF
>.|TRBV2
ASSEARSVIYGYT
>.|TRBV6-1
AISGRFHEHY
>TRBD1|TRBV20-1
SARDRGNQPQH
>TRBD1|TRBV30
AWRRDRARSGANVLT
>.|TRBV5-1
ASSRTGTANTEAF
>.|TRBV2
ASSEVEGGEQY
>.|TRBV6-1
ASGLWGYTGELF
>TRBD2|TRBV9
ASSETSGYNEQF
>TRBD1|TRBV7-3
ASSHTGGRSDEQF
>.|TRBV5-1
ASSADNYEQY
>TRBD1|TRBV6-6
ASSYGQGGDTIY